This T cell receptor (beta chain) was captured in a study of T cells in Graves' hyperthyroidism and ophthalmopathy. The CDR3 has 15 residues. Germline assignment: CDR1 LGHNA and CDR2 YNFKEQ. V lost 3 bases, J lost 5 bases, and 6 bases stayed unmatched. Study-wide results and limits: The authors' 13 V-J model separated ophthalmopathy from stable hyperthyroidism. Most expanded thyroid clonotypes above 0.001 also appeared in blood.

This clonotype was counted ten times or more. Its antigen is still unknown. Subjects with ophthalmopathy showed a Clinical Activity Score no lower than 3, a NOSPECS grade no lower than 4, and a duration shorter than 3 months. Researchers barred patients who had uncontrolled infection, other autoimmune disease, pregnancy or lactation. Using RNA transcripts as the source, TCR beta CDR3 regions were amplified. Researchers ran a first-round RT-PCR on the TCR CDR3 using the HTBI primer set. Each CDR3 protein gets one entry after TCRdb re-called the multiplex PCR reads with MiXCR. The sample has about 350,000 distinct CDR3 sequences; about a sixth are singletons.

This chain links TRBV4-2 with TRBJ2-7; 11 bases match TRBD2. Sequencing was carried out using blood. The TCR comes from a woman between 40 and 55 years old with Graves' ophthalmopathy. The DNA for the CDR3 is TGTGCCAGCAGCCAGGCGACTAGCGGGATACACGAGCAGTACTTC. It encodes CASSQATSGIHEQYF.